This TCR beta chain comes out of a study of tissue T cells after allogeneic stem cell transplantation. On the study more broadly: Graft-versus-host disease patients received grafts, several unmodified and three CD34-selected to deplete T cells. CD3+ T cells were flow-sorted when enough cells; otherwise DNA extracted directly.

V lost 3 bases and J lost 9; bases outside the gene matches: 5. CDR1 is LNHDA and CDR2 is SQIVND in the germline V gene (reference sequence). CDR3 length equals 14 residues. Some clones are missing from TCRdb's copy, which holds only in-frame ones; the method was immunoSEQ multiplex PCR. The table has tens of thousands of clones, approximately 92% seen once. The input for sequencing was blood, taken before transplantation. The clonotype was recovered from a woman aged 40 to 75 who later had graft-versus-host disease after an allogeneic stem cell transplant. The V call is TRBV19, the J call TRBJ2-1; 10 bases are shared with TRBD2. The CDR3: CASSILAGAGEQFF. CDR3 nucleotide sequence: TGTGCCAGTAGTATCCTAGCGGGAGCAGGTGAGCAGTTCTTC. Looking up the rest from reference TRBV19 and TRBJ2-1 gives the full variable domain: DGGITQSPKYLFRKEGQNVTLSCEQNLNHDAMYWYRQDPGQGLRLIYYSQIVNDFQKGDIAEGYSVSREKKESFPLTVTSAQKNPTAFYLCASSILAGAGEQFFGPGTRLTVL.